This is a list of T cell receptor beta chains from one sample in a study of CD8+ T cells in alopecia areata. Assay used: immunoSEQ multiplex PCR; TCRdb lists only in-frame clones, some missing. The sample records approximately 300,000 clones, roughly 60% being singletons. Sequences were derived from CD4+ T cells sorted from blood, sampled at week 24, from a patient treated with tofacitinib. The source of these receptors is a human donor with alopecia areata. The CDR3 runs from the conserved cysteine through the conserved F or W. D genes are given only for firm matches. Size is omitted from some rows. Given values are once, few, many or a class for expanded clones.

d_call,v_call,clone_size,j_call,cdr3_aa,cdr3_nt
-,TRBV30,-,TRBJ1-5,CAWSVPQNHQPQHF,TGTGCCTGGAGTGTACCACAGAACCATCAGCCCCAGCATTTT
TRBD2,TRBV5-1,-,TRBJ2-1,CASSSTSGGSNEQFF,TGCGCCAGCAGCTCTACTAGCGGGGGATCCAATGAGCAGTTCTTC
-,TRBV9,few,TRBJ1-2,CASSVGPGLDYGYTF,TGTGCCAGCAGCGTCGGTCCAGGGTTGGACTATGGCTACACCTTC
-,TRBV9,few,TRBJ2-3,CASSVSGRPSTDTQYF,TGTGCCAGCAGCGTCTCTGGCCGTCCTAGCACAGATACGCAGTATTTT
-,TRBV9,-,TRBJ1-1,CASSVETSRNTEAFF,TGTGCCAGCAGCGTAGAAACTAGCAGGAACACTGAAGCTTTCTTT
TRBD2,TRBV28,-,TRBJ2-1,CASIGAGGGLLSYNEQFF,TGTGCCAGCATCGGAGCGGGCGGGGGGCTCCTCTCCTACAATGAGCAGTTCTTC
-,TRBV18,-,TRBJ1-1,CASSPRSVNTEAFF,TGTGCCAGCTCACCAAGGTCGGTGAACACTGAAGCTTTCTTT
TRBD2,TRBV6-5,-,TRBJ2-3,CASGRTSQAQYF,TGTGCCAGCGGTCGGACTAGTCAAGCGCAGTATTTT
-,TRBV29-1,few,TRBJ2-1,CSVLNSYNEQFF,TGCAGCGTTCTAAACAGTTACAATGAGCAGTTCTTC
-,TRBV7-9,-,TRBJ2-7,CASTVSSYEQYF,TGTGCCAGCACCGTTAGCTCCTACGAGCAGTACTTC
-,TRBV7-9,many,TRBJ2-5,CASSSRLQGETQYF,TGTGCCAGCAGCTCGAGATTGCAGGGAGAGACCCAGTACTTC
TRBD2,TRBV29-1,-,TRBJ2-7,CSVEDGGSTASYEQYF,TGCAGCGTTGAAGACGGGGGGTCGACAGCTTCCTACGAGCAGTACTTC
TRBD1,TRBV30,once,TRBJ1-3,CAWRDRVGGNTIYF,TGTGCCTGGAGAGACAGGGTGGGAGGAAACACCATATATTTT
-,TRBV20-1,-,TRBJ1-2,CSAAGERGYTF,TGCAGTGCTGCGGGGGAACGCGGCTACACCTTC
TRBD1,TRBV29-1,few,TRBJ2-7,CSVEDRGTGQEYF,TGCAGCGTTGAAGATCGAGGGACAGGGCAGGAGTACTTC
-,TRBV20-1,few,TRBJ2-7,CSATPDEQYF,TGCAGTGCTACCCCGGACGAGCAGTACTTC
-,TRBV30,-,TRBJ2-5,CAWSARIQETQYF,TGTGCCTGGAGTGCACGGATCCAAGAGACCCAGTACTTC
-,TRBV30,-,TRBJ1-6,CAWSPLGNSPLHF,TGTGCCTGGAGCCCCCTTGGCAATTCACCCCTCCACTTT
-,TRBV5-1,-,TRBJ2-2,CASRKGESNTGELFF,TGCGCCAGCAGAAAAGGGGAGTCGAACACCGGGGAGCTGTTTTTT
-,TRBV10-3,-,TRBJ2-2,CAIRAGTTNTGELFF,TGTGCCATCAGGGCCGGGACAACGAACACCGGGGAGCTGTTTTTT
-,TRBV9,-,TRBJ1-1,CASSVDGTRNTEAFF,TGTGCCAGCAGCGTAGATGGCACTCGGAACACTGAAGCTTTCTTT
TRBD1,TRBV6-6,-,TRBJ1-2,CAVSGGNYGYTF,TGTGCCGTTTCAGGGGGGAACTATGGCTACACCTTC
-,TRBV18,few,TRBJ2-5,CASSLDLKETQYF,TGTGCCAGCTCACTCGACTTGAAAGAGACCCAGTACTTC
-,TRBV4-1,-,TRBJ1-6,CASSQSPLQGRSYNSPLHF,TGCGCCAGCAGCCAAAGCCCCCTACAGGGAAGGTCCTATAATTCACCCCTCCACTTT
TRBD1,TRBV9,-,TRBJ1-1,CASSAQGQILNTEAFF,TGTGCCAGCAGCGCCCAGGGACAGATACTGAACACTGAAGCTTTCTTT
TRBD2,TRBV6-5,-,TRBJ2-3,CASRRAGGEDTQYF,TGTGCCAGCAGACGAGCGGGGGGGGAGGATACGCAGTATTTT
TRBD2,TRBV4-3,-,TRBJ2-7,CASSQTSGGLAYEQYF,TGCGCCAGCAGCCAAACGAGCGGGGGGCTGGCCTACGAGCAGTACTTC
TRBD2,TRBV30,-,TRBJ2-5,CAWTRTSGETQYF,TGTGCCTGGACCCGGACTAGCGGGGAGACCCAGTACTTC
-,TRBV5-1,-,TRBJ2-6,CASKVGVISGANVLTF,TGCGCCAGCAAGGTTGGCGTGATCTCTGGGGCCAACGTCCTGACTTTC
-,TRBV25-1,-,TRBJ2-4,CASSAAGRGSTCF,TGTGCCAGCAGTGCGGCCGGGCGGGGATCAACCTGCTTC
-,TRBV29-1,few,TRBJ2-7,CSGGPAVYEQYF,TGCAGCGGTGGCCCCGCCGTCTACGAGCAGTACTTC
-,TRBV2,-,TRBJ2-2,CASSEAAASTKLFF,TGTGCCAGCAGTGAAGCAGCGGCGTCGACCAAGCTGTTTTTT
-,TRBV6-5,-,TRBJ2-3,CASRATADTQYF,TGTGCCAGCAGGGCGACGGCAGATACGCAGTATTTT
-,TRBV15,-,TRBJ2-7,CATSSGLTRPYEQYF,TGTGCCACCAGCAGCGGACTTACGAGGCCCTACGAGCAGTACTTC
-,TRBV28,-,TRBJ2-2,CATAYPSGGPNTGELFF,TGTGCCACCGCCTACCCCTCTGGGGGCCCGAACACCGGGGAGCTGTTTTTT
TRBD1,TRBV28,few,TRBJ2-7,CASSTRGGAIPEQYF,TGTGCCAGCAGCACCCGAGGGGGCGCTATTCCCGAGCAGTACTTC